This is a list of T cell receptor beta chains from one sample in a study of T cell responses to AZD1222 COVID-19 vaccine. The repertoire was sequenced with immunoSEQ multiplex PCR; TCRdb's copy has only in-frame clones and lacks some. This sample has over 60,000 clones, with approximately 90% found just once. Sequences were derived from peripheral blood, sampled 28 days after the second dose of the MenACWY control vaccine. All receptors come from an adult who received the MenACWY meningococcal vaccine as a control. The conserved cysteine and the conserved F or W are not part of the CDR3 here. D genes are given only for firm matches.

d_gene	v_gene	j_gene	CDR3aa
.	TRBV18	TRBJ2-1	ASSPLSGSGDEQF
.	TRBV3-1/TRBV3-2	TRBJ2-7	ASSFFAGHSYEQY
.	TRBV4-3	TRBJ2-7	ASSQEVPRTGSSYEQY
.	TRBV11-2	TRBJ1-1	ASSLEGRRNTEAF
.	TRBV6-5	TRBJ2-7	ASSRDGGYEQY
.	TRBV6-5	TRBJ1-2	ASSYDDYGYT
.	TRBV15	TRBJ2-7	ATSSARGEQY
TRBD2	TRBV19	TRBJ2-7	ASSITASGDYEQY
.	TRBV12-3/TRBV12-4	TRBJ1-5	ASSLNGNQPQH
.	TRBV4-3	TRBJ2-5	ASSQWGGAGGQTQY
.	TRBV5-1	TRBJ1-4	ASSTQGRVGEKLF
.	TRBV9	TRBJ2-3	ASSVFGGSADTQY
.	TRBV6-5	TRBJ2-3	ASSYEEGSTDTQY
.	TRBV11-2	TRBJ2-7	ASSLARPYEQY
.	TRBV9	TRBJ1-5	ASSVSGHGQPQH
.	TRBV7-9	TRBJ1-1	ASSLGGGNTEAF
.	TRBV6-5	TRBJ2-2	ASRLDTGELF
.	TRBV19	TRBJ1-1	ASSIHGGLTEAF
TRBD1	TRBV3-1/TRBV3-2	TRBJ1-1	ASSSTSRGDSTEAF
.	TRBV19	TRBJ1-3	ASSTIILPRGHSGNTIY
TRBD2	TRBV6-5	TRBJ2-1	ASSPRLAAYNEQF
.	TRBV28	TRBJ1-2	ASRSRGNSGGYT
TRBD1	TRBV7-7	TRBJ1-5	ASSQRRGRGQPQH
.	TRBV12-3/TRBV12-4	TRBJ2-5	ASSLGQQETQY
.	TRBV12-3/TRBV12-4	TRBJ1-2	ASSTRQGVGYT
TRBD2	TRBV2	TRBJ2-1	ASTGLASNEQF
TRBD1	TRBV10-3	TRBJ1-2	AISPSPGQAYGYT
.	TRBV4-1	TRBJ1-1	ASSSPPLNTEAF
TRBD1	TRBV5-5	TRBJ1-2	ASSSQGGGQDYGYT
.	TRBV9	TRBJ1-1	ASSVAINTEAF
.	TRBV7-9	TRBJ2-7	ASSLATARIYYEQY
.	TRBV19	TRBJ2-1	ASRGRSPDEQF
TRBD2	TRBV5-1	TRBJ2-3	ASSLGTSGGTSTDTQY
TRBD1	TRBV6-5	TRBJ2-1	ASSRGQGYNEQF
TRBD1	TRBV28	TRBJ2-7	ASSYSPGQGAYEQY
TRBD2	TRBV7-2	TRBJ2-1	ASGWTSGDNEQF
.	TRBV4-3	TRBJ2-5	ASSQGPHEESQY